A single sample gave rise to the 30 T cell receptor beta chains below, sequenced in a study of cytomegalovirus exposure and HLA in healthy donors (TCRdb year 2017). To prepare the library, the immunoSEQ multiplex PCR assay was applied. In TCRdb, the immuneACCESS table is reduced to in-frame sequences with V and J assigned. These tables do not hold every clone; where another copy was compared, an unresolved V gene accounts for under half, and the others remain unexplained. The sample table records a few hundred thousand clones; 65% to 90% of these occur just once. The ten largest account for roughly 0.99% of the sample. Source material: PBMCs. The receptor source for this set is a young woman in good health and CMV-seronegative.

The chain is built from TRBV2 and TRBJ2-5; 14 nucleotides match TRBD2. The CDR3 runs to 16 residues. The V gene's germline CDR1 is SNHLY and CDR2 FYNNEI. V lost 7 bases and J lost 3; bases outside the gene matches: 7. CDR3 residues: CASTLTSGRAKETQYF. The CDR3 DNA is TGTGCCAGCACCCTGACTAGCGGGAGGGCCAAAGAGACCCAGTACTTC.

V usage is TRBV28 and J usage is TRBJ2-7; 10 positions agree with TRBD2. V shed 6 bases, J shed 0 bases, and the junction held 11 bases outside the gene matches. This CDR3 has 17 residues. The germline gives CDR1 MDHEN, CDR2 SYDVKM. DNA for the CDR3: TGTGCCAGCAGCTCGGTTAGCGGGGGGCGAAACTCCTACGAGCAGTACTTC. Its protein product is CASSSVSGGRNSYEQYF.

This sequence joins TRBV27 and TRBJ2-2, with 8 nucleotides matching TRBD1. This CDR3 comprises 16 residues. Germline lookup yields CDR1 MNHEY and CDR2 SMNVEV (reference sequence). The ends lost 4 bases at V and 7 bases at J; junction bases unmatched: 11. The CDR3 nucleotides are TGTGCCAGCAGTTCAGCTCCCCAGGGGGCCTTCGGGGAGCTGTTTTTT. It specifies CASSSAPQGAFGELFF.

The J gene is TRBJ2-3, the V gene TRBV29-1; TRBD2 matches at 12 bases. The trim removed 7 bases at V and 2 bases at J, leaving 16 bases unmatched. Per germline, CDR1 SQVTM and CDR2 ANQGSEA. This CDR3 region has 18 residues. CDR3: CSAPSGRAPRQSTDTQYF. The CDR3 coding sequence is TGCAGCGCCCCTAGCGGGAGGGCCCCGAGACAATCCACAGATACGCAGTATTTT.

This chain links TRBV2 with TRBJ1-2, with 7 bases fitting TRBD1. Germline-derived CDR1 and CDR2 are SNHLY and FYNNEI. This CDR3 has 12 amino acids. J gave up 7 bases and V 7 bases, and 6 bases lay outside the gene matches. This chain's CDR3 is CASTTGVFGYTF. CDR3 DNA sequence: TGTGCCAGCACAACAGGGGTTTTTGGCTACACCTTC.

This clone was seen a few times. This chain connects TRBV7-7 to TRBJ2-2; weak D call: TRBD1 (6 bases). This CDR3 has 14 amino acids. The V end was cut by 1 base, the J end by 8 bases, with 11 bases between. Germline CDR1 reads SSHAT; CDR2 reads FNYEAQ (reference sequence). The CDR3 region is CASSLGDIAGELFF. The CDR3 coding sequence is TGTGCCAGCAGCTTAGGGGACATTGCAGGGGAGCTGTTTTTT. The full variable domain, its missing parts supplied by reference TRBV7-7 and TRBJ2-2, is GAGVSQSPRYKVTKRGQDVTLRCDPISSHATLYWYQQALGQGPEFLTYFNYEAQPDKSGLPSDRFSAERPEGSISTLTIQRTEQRDSAMYRCASSLGDIAGELFFGEGSRLTVL.

This clone appeared a single time. The genes are TRBV19 and TRBJ1-5; a weak D match, TRBD1 (6 bases). V was pared by 11 bases and J by 4 bases, with 15 bases between. The CDR3 is 13 amino acids. Germline CDR1 and CDR2: LNHDA and SQIVND (reference sequence). In nucleotides, the CDR3 is TGTGCCTCGTCCGGGGACATTAATCAGCCCCAGCATTTT. It is translated as CASSGDINQPQHF.

The chain combines TRBV7-2 with TRBJ2-1, with 8 bases aligning to TRBD2. V shed 3 bases and J 8 bases; nucleotides not matched to a gene: 9. The CDR3 has 15 residues. Germline V gives CDR1 SGHTA, CDR2 FQGNSA. The CDR3 loop is CASSFRLARSDEQFF. The DNA of the CDR3 is TGTGCCAGCAGCTTTCGACTAGCGCGCTCCGATGAGCAGTTCTTC.

The rearrangement uses TRBV18 and TRBJ2-3; 11 bases match TRBD2. Germline V gives CDR1 KGHSH, CDR2 LQKENI. V gave up 6 bases and J gave up 3 bases; unmatched junction bases: 5. This CDR3 region has 15 residues. The CDR3 sequence is CASSPRLAGTDTQYF. CDR3 nucleotide sequence: TGTGCCAGCTCGCCTAGACTAGCGGGAACAGATACGCAGTATTTT.

The chain employs TRBV5-4 and TRBJ2-5; D call uncertain. Germline-derived CDR1 and CDR2 are SGHNT and YYREEE (reference sequence). The V end was cut by 0 bases, the J end by 2 bases, with 8 bases between. The CDR3 is 14 amino acids. The CDR3 DNA reads as TGTGCCAGCAGCTTGGCGGCAGGTCAAGAGACCCAGTACTTC. Translated: CASSLAAGQETQYF. Full variable domain (missing parts from reference TRBV5-4 and TRBJ2-5): ETGVTQSPTHLIKTRGQQVTLRCSSQSGHNTVSWYQQALGQGPQFIFQYYREEENGRGNFPPRFSGLQFPNYSSELNVNALELDDSALYLCASSLAAGQETQYFGPGTRLLVL.

The chain links TRBV30 to TRBJ1-1; D unresolved. Trimming took 3 bases from V and 4 from J, leaving 12 bases between them. Looked up from germline, CDR1 is GTSNPN and CDR2 is SVGIG (reference sequence). The CDR3 loop spans 13 amino acids. Here the CDR3 DNA reads TGTGCCTGGAGGGACCGAGGGATCACTGAAGCTTTCTTT. As protein: CAWRDRGITEAFF.

The gene calls are TRBV14 and TRBJ2-1; possibly TRBD1 for D (5 bases). Trimming stripped 1 base from V and 2 bases from J, with 12 bases between. This CDR3 has 16 amino acids. Germline CDR1 SGHDN, CDR2 FVKESK. The CDR3 protein is CASSQGGKGTYNEQFF. The CDR3, as DNA: TGTGCCAGCAGCCAAGGCGGAAAGGGGACCTACAATGAGCAGTTCTTC.

This chain links TRBV6-5 with TRBJ2-3, with TRBD2 identical over 8 bases. CDR1 is MNHEY, CDR2 SVGAGI, per germline. V was clipped by 0 bases and J by 4 bases; unmatched bases: 3. The CDR3 sequence is 15 residues long. CDR3 sequence (DNA): TGTGCCAGCAGTTACTCCGGGGGGGCATCAGATACGCAGTATTTT. Its translation is CASSYSGGASDTQYF.

This clone has more than one count but fewer than ten. The same CDR3 can be traced to other DNA sequences in this sample. The V and J genes are TRBV7-9 and TRBJ2-7, with 9 bases fitting TRBD1. The CDR3 sequence is 14 residues long. V lost 3 bases, J lost 4 bases, and 4 bases stayed unmatched. Germline V CDR1 and CDR2: SEHNR, FQNEAQ (reference sequence). The CDR3 loop is CASSFGQGPYEQYF. The CDR3 nucleotides read TGTGCCAGCAGCTTCGGACAGGGGCCATACGAGCAGTACTTC.

The chain uses TRBV18 and TRBJ2-3; the D is unclear. The CDR3 sequence is 14 residues long. The germline V and J ends were trimmed by 3 bases and 2 bases, with 9 bases remaining between them. The germline V gene has CDR1 KGHSH and CDR2 LQKENI. The DNA of the CDR3 is TGTGCCAGCTCACCGGGCGCTTTCACAGATACGCAGTATTTT. The encoded protein is CASSPGAFTDTQYF.

The V call is TRBV9, the J call TRBJ2-7; tentative D call: TRBD2 (7 bases). The germline V gene has CDR1 SGDLS and CDR2 YYNGEE. The germline V and J ends were trimmed by 0 bases and 2 bases, with 12 bases remaining between them. CDR3 size: 15 residues. CDR3 DNA sequence: TGTGCCAGCAGCGTAGCGGCGGGGGCAGCCTACGAGCAGTACTTC. As protein: CASSVAAGAAYEQYF.

This chain links TRBV25-1 with TRBJ1-2; 8 nucleotides agree with TRBD1. J gave up 6 bases and V 1 base, and 7 bases lay outside the gene matches. The CDR3 is 15 amino acids. Germline assignment: CDR1 MGHDK and CDR2 SYGVNS. The CDR3 DNA sequence: TGTGCCAGCAGTGAATTGGGCAGGGGGCTTAATGGCTACACCTTC. This sequence encodes CASSELGRGLNGYTF.

V usage is TRBV6-5 and J usage is TRBJ2-7; 7 bases fit TRBD2. Per the germline V gene, CDR1 is MNHEY and CDR2 is SVGAGI. This CDR3 spans 16 amino acids. The trim removed 0 bases at V and 0 bases at J, leaving 5 bases unmatched. The CDR3 DNA reads as TGTGCCAGCAGTTACTCGACCGGGACTACCTCCTACGAGCAGTACTTC. It encodes CASSYSTGTTSYEQYF.

This clone showed up just a few times. The J gene is TRBJ1-2, the V gene TRBV5-4; D unresolved. Germline V gene lookup returns CDR1 SGHNT and CDR2 YYREEE (reference sequence). The CDR3 extends over 13 amino acids. Trimming took off 4 bases at V and 3 bases at J, with 10 bases between the two ends. The CDR3: CASSVNQDYGYTF. CDR3 coding DNA: TGTGCCAGCAGCGTCAACCAGGACTATGGCTACACCTTC. Using reference TRBV5-4 and TRBJ1-2 for the parts outside the CDR3, the full variable domain is ETGVTQSPTHLIKTRGQQVTLRCSSQSGHNTVSWYQQALGQGPQFIFQYYREEENGRGNFPPRFSGLQFPNYSSELNVNALELDDSALYLCASSVNQDYGYTFGSGTRLTVV.

The CDR3 sequence: CASSPGQGTGTDTQYF. DNA for the CDR3: TGTGCCAGCAGCCCGGGACAGGGTACGGGCACAGATACGCAGTATTTT. This chain connects TRBV14 to TRBJ2-3, with 9 positions matching TRBD1. V was clipped by 4 bases and J by 1 base; unmatched bases: 6. Germline V gene lookup returns CDR1 SGHDN and CDR2 FVKESK. There are 16 residues in the CDR3.

The rearrangement uses TRBV4-1 and TRBJ2-1, with TRBD1 as a possible D gene (7 bases). V lost 1 base and J 3 bases, leaving 13 bases between the germline ends. In germline, CDR1 is MGHRA, CDR2 YSYEKL. The length of the CDR3 is 16 residues. In nucleotides, the CDR3 is TGCGCCAGCAGCCAAGCCAACAGGGGACTCTACAATGAGCAGTTCTTC. Amino acid sequence: CASSQANRGLYNEQFF.

CDR3 amino acids: CASRLMSTEAFF. DNA for the CDR3: TGTGCCAGCCGATTAATGAGTACTGAAGCTTTCTTT. The chain joins TRBV28 to TRBJ1-1; D gene ambiguous. This CDR3 spans 12 amino acids. V was pared by 8 bases and J by 5 bases, with 12 bases between. Germline V lookup: CDR1 MDHEN, CDR2 SYDVKM.

The V call is TRBV6-5, the J call TRBJ1-5; D unresolved. Germline V lookup: CDR1 MNHEY, CDR2 SVGAGI. The CDR3 loop spans 15 amino acids. The V gene lost 4 bases and the J gene lost 0 bases, with 10 bases spanning the gap. This CDR3 reads CASSFSSDSNQPQHF. CDR3 in DNA: TGTGCCAGCAGTTTCTCGTCAGATAGCAATCAGCCCCAGCATTTT.

This clone was counted once. The chain couples TRBV5-1 to TRBJ2-7; 9 bases agree with TRBD1. Germline loops: CDR1 SGHRS, CDR2 YFSETQ. The V and J ends lost 3 bases and 6 bases, in that order; junction bases with no gene match: 19. The CDR3 runs to 18 residues. DNA for the CDR3: TGCGCCAGCAGCTACCAGGGGGCAACCGGGACAGGGAAATTCGAGCAGTACTTC. Its translation: CASSYQGATGTGKFEQYF.

The V gene is TRBV15, the J gene TRBJ1-5, with D possibly matching TRBD1 (6 bases). V gave up 6 bases and J gave up 3 bases, with 9 bases separating them. This CDR3 spans 13 amino acids. Germline V gene data show CDR1 as LNHNV and CDR2 as YYDKDF (reference sequence). The CDR3 sequence is CATSRGANQPQHF. The CDR3 DNA reads as TGTGCCACCAGTCGGGGGGCCAATCAGCCCCAGCATTTT.

The rearrangement joins TRBV27 to TRBJ1-1; 7 bases are shared with TRBD1. The CDR3 extends over 15 amino acids. J lost 4 bases, V lost 5 bases, and 10 bases had no gene match. The V gene's germline CDR1 is MNHEY and CDR2 SMNVEV (reference sequence). This CDR3 is CASSPRTGLTTEAFF. CDR3 nucleotide sequence: TGTGCCAGCAGTCCTCGGACAGGTTTAACCACTGAAGCTTTCTTT.

The chain has TRBV14 and TRBJ2-7; TRBD1 aligns across 7 bases. The CDR3 is 14 residues long. The ends lost 4 bases at V and 2 bases at J; junction bases unmatched: 5. Germline lookup yields CDR1 SGHDN and CDR2 FVKESK. CDR3 sequence: CASSLGQSAYEQYF. The CDR3 nucleotides read TGTGCCAGCAGCCTGGGACAGAGCGCCTACGAGCAGTACTTC.

This clone was seen more than once but under ten times. This chain uses TRBV2 with TRBJ1-1; 8 nucleotides line up with TRBD1. The CDR3 length is 14 residues. CDR1 is SNHLY and CDR2 is FYNNEI in the germline V gene. V shed 6 bases and J 1 base; nucleotides not matched to a gene: 4. CDR3 residues: CASSKTGENTEAFF. The CDR3, as DNA: TGTGCCAGCAGCAAGACAGGGGAGAACACTGAAGCTTTCTTT.

The V and J genes are TRBV27 and TRBJ2-5; 7 bases are a match to TRBD2. Germline values: CDR1 MNHEY, CDR2 SMNVEV (reference sequence). CDR3 length: 13 amino acids. V was pared by 3 bases and J by 7 bases, with 5 bases of the junction left unmatched. CDR3 region: CASSFRPGGTQYF. The CDR3 DNA reads TGTGCCAGCAGTTTCCGACCGGGAGGGACCCAGTACTTC.

This clone was recorded once. The chain recombines TRBV12-5 with TRBJ1-2; D gene ambiguous. Germline CDR1 and CDR2: LGHNT and FRNRAP. This CDR3 is 15 amino acids long. Trimming shortened V by 0 bases and J by 8 bases, and 16 bases separated the two germline ends. Here the CDR3 DNA reads TGTGCTAGTGGTTTGGTAGTCGGAGGGAGTGGCGGCTACACCTTC. It yields the protein CASGLVVGGSGGYTF.